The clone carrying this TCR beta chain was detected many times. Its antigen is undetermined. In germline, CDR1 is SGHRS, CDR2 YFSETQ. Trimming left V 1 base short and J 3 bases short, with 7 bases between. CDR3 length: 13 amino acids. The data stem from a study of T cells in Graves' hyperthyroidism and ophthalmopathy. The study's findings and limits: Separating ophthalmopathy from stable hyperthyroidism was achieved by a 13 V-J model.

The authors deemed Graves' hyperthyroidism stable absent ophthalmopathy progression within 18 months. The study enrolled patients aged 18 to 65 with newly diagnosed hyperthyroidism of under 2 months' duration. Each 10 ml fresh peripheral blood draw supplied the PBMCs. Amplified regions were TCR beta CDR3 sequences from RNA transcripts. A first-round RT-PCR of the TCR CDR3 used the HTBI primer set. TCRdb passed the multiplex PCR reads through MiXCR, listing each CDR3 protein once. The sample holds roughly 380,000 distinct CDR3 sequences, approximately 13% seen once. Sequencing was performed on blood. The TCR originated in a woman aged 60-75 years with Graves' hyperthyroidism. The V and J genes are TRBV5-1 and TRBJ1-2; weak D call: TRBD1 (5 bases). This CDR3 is CASSLQGYYGYTF. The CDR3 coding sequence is TGCGCCAGCAGCTTGCAGGGCTACTATGGCTACACCTTC.